This T cell receptor beta chain was retrieved from a study of human T cells and chemical hapten exposure. Study at large: Researchers reported sensitizing an approximately 2 cm by approximately 2 cm upper inner arm skin site with 2% DPC.

TCRdb redid the calling of the RACE reads with MiXCR, one entry per CDR3 protein. The repertoire holds fewer than 100,000 distinct CDR3 sequences, with roughly an eighth as singletons. Time point denoted: patch test 1, 2 weeks after DPC sensitization. Treatment meaning: therapeutic diphenylcyclopropenone sensitization with weekly scalp DPC. Each patch-test visit's blood sample preceded patch application. Unfractionated whole blood yielded total RNA. This CDR3 is built from 11 residues. V was cut by 5 bases and J by 12 bases, with 10 bases left in between. Germline CDR1 is LGHNA and CDR2 is YNFKEQ. This clonotype originated in a woman aged 40 to 49 with alopecia areata. Some clones in this sample may be carry-over from other donors' samples. Sequencing used whole blood, obtained in connection with sensitization to the hapten diphenylcyclopropenone (DPC). J is TRBJ1-4 and V is TRBV4-2; a weak D match, TRBD1 (6 bases). The CDR3 protein is CASSRNRELFF. DNA of the CDR3: TGTGCCAGCAGCAGGAACAGGGAACTGTTTTTT.